What follows is one T cell receptor beta chain and its context. It has no known antigen specificity. Base qualities were left out, and no much larger clone turns up one base away. TCRbeta CDR3 regions were amplified from genomic DNA by means of the immunoSEQ Assay, a bias-controlled multiplex PCR. As for the original processing: The number of nucleated cells in each sample was estimated from the amplification of reference gene primers within the assay. To quantify the absolute abundance of each unique TCRbeta CDR3 rearrangement, sequence reads were collapsed and filtered. For each sample, productive Simpson clonality was calculated by taking the square root of Simpson's diversity index across productive rearrangements. In TCRdb, the immuneACCESS table is reduced to in-frame sequences with V and J assigned. These tables do not hold every clone; where another copy was compared, an unresolved V gene accounts for under half, and the others remain unexplained. V and J calls and clone size are copied from that table; D and trimming were computed from the DNA. For this sample the table gives just over 150,000 clones, of which less than 90% were detected only once. The ten largest make up approximately 2.3% of the sample.

Taken from the germline V gene (reference sequence), the CDR1 and CDR2 loops are SEHNR and FQNEAQ. Trimming costs V 5 bases and J 5 bases, and their ends lie 22 bases apart. The CDR3 numbers 18 residues from cysteine through phenylalanine. The sequence is cut down to CDR3 DNA, 54 bases in frame from base 1. These data belong to a study of blood T cell repertoires in COVID-19 (dated by TCRdb to 2020 to 2022). The study in broad terms: Collaborator samples came from the United States, Italy and Spain and covered acute and convalescent phases of COVID-19. The prospective study material was composed of cDNA or gDNA derived from T cells, B-cell-depleted T cells, or PBMCs. Subjects who had been exposed to COVID-19, were actively infected with it, or had recovered from it provided the deeply sampled blood TCRbeta repertoires that made up the dataset. The repertoires were released in a freely available public database meant as a resource for research on the immune response to SARS-CoV-2. Samples came from the ongoing ImmuneRACE study (first 160 participants) plus 1,254 subjects from 6 global collaborators. A de-identified subject ID, COVID-19 status, age in years and sex were almost always included in the sample metadata. HLA class I and class II types, where available, came from metadata supplied by the sample provider rather than from assay-based typing. The paper as a whole reports these results and caveats: The quantity of clinical and demographic metadata differed by source and by participant and was supplied without curation.

The collaborating institutions used their own protocols to collect whole blood in K2EDTA tubes. Collaborator samples were shipped for TCRbeta analysis as frozen whole blood, isolated PBMCs, or DNA extracted from either sample type. The specimen sequenced was peripheral blood. The V and J segments used are TRBV7-9 and TRBJ1-6; TRBD1 is perhaps the D gene, given 5 matching bases. The clonotype was recovered from a woman in her seventies with acute or convalescent COVID-19. The DNA is TGTGCCAGCAGCGCGCTCCTGGGAACCGGGGGAAATAATTCACCCCTCCACTTT. This sequence encodes CASSALLGTGGNNSPLHF.